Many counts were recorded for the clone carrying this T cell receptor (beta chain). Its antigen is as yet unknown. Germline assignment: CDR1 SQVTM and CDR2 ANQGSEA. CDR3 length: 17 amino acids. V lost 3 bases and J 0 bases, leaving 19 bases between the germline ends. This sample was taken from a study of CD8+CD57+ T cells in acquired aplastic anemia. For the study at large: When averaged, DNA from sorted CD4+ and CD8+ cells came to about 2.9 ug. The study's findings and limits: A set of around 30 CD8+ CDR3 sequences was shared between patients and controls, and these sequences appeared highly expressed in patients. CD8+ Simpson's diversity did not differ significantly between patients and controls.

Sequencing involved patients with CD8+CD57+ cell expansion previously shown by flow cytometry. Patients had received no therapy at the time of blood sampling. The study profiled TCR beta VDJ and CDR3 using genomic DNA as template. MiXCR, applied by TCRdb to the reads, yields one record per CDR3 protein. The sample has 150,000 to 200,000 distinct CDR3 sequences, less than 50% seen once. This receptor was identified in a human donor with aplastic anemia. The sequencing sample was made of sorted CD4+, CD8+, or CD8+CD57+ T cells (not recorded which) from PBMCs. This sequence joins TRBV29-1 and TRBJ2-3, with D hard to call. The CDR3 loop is CSVEDPMARASTDTQYF. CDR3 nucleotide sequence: TGCAGCGTTGAGGACCCCATGGCTAGAGCTAGCACAGATACGCAGTATTTT.